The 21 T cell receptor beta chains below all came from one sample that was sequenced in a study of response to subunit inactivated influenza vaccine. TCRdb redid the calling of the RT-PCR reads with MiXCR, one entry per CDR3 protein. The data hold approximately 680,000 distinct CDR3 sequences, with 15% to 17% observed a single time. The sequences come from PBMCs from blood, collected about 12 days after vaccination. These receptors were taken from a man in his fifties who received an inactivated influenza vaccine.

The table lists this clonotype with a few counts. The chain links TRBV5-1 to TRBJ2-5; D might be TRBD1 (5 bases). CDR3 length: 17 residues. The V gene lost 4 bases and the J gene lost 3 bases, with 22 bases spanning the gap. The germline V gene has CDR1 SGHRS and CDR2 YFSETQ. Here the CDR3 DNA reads TGCGCCAGCAGCATACGACCACACGGACACCAAAAAGAGACCCAGTACTTC. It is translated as CASSIRPHGHQKETQYF. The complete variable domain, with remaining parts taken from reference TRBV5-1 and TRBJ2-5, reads KAGVTQTPRYLIKTRGQQVTLSCSPISGHRSVSWYQQTPGQGLQFLFEYFSETQRNKGNFPGRFSGRQFSNSRSEMNVSTLELGDSALYLCASSIRPHGHQKETQYFGPGTRLLVL.

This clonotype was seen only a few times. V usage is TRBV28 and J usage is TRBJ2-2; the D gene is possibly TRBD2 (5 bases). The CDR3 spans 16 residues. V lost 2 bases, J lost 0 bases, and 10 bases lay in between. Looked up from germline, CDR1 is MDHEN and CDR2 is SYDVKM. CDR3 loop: CASSLGVATNTGELFF. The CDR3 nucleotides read TGTGCCAGCAGTTTAGGGGTAGCGACGAACACCGGGGAGCTGTTTTTT.

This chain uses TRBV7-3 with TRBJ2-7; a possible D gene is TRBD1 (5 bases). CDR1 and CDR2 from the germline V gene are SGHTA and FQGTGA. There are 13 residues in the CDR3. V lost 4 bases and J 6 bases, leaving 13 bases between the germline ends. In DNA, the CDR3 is TGTGCCAGCAGCTATGGGGCTGGCCGCGAGCAGTACTTC. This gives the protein CASSYGAGREQYF. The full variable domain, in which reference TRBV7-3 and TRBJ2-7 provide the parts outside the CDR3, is GAGVSQTPSNKVTEKGKYVELRCDPISGHTALYWYRQSLGQGPEFLIYFQGTGAADDSGLPNDRFFAVRPEGSVSTLKIQRTERGDSAVYLCASSYGAGREQYFGPGTRLTVT.

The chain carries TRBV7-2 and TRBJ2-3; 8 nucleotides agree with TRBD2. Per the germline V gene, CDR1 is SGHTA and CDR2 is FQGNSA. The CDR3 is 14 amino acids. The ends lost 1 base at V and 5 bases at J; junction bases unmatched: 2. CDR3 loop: CASSLDAGGDTQYF. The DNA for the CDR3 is TGTGCCAGCAGCTTAGATGCGGGAGGAGATACGCAGTATTTT.

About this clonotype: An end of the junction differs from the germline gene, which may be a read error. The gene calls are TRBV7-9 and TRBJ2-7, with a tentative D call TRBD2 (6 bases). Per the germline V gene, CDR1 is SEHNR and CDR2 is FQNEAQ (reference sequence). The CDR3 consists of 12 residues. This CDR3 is CDSSFVGGEQYF. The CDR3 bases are TGTGACAGCAGCTTCGTGGGAGGAGAGCAGTACTTC. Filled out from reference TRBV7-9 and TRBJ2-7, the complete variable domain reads DTGVSQNPRHKITKRGQNVTFRCDPISEHNRLYWYRQTLGQGPEFLTYFQNEAQLEKSRLLSDRFSAERPKGSFSTLEIQRTEQGDSAMYLCDSSFVGGEQYFGPGTRLTVT.

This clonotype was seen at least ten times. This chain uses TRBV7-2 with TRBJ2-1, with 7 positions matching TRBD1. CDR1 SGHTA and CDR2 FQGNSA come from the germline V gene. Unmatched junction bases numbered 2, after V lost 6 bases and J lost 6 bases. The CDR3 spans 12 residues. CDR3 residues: CASSYRGNEQFF. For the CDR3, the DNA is TGTGCCAGCAGTTACAGGGGCAATGAGCAGTTCTTC.

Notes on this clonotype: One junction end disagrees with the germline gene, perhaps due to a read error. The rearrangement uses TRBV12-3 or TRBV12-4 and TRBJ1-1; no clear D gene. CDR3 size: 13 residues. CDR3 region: CTSGGLRRTEAFF. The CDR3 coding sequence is TGTACCAGCGGCGGACTCCGGAGGACTGAAGCTTTCTTT.

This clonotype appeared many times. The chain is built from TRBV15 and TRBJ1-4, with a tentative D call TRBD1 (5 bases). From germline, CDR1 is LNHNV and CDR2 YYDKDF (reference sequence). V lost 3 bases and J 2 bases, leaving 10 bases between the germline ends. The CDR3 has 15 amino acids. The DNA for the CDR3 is TGTGCCACCAGCAGGCGACAGAATACTAATGAAAAACTGTTTTTT. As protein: CATSRRQNTNEKLFF.

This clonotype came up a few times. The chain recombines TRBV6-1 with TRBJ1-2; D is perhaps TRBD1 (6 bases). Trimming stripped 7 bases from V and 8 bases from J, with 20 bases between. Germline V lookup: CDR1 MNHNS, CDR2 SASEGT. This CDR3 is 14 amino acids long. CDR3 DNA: TGTGCCAGCAACGTAGTCAGGGGTCCTTACGGCTACACCTTC. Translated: CASNVVRGPYGYTF.

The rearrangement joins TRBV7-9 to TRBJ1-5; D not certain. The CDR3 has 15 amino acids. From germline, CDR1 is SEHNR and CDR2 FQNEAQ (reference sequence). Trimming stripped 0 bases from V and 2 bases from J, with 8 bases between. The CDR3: CASSLALSGNQPQHF. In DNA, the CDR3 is TGTGCCAGCAGCTTAGCGCTCTCGGGCAATCAGCCCCAGCATTTT.

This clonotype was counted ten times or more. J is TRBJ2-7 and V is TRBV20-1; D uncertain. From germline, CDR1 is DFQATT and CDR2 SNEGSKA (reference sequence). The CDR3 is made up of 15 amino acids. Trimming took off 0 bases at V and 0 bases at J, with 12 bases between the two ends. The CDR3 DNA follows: TGCAGTGCTAGAGAGGCGGCTTCCCACTCCTACGAGCAGTACTTC. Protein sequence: CSAREAASHSYEQYF.

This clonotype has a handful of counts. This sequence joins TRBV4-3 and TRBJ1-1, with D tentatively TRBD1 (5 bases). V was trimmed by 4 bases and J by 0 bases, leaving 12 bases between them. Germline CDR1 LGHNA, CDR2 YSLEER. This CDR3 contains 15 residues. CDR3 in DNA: TGCGCCAGCAGCCTCAATAGCAGGGTGAACACTGAAGCTTTCTTT. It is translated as CASSLNSRVNTEAFF.

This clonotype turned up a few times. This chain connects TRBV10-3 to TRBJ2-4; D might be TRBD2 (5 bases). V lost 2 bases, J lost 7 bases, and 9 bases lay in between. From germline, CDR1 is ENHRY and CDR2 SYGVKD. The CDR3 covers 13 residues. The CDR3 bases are TGTGCCATCAGTGAGGGACTGGCGAACATTCAGTACTTC. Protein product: CAISEGLANIQYF.

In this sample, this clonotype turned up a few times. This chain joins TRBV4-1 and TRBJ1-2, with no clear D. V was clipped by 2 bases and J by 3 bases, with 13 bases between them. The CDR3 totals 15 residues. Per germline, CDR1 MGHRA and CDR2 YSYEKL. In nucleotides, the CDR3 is TGCGCCAGCAGCCAACGCCTCCCCTCTCACTATGGCTACACCTTC. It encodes CASSQRLPSHYGYTF.

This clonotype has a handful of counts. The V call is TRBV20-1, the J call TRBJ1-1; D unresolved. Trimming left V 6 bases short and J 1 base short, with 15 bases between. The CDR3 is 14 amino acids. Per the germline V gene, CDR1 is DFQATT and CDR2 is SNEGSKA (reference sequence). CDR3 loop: CSAPGGLANTEAFF. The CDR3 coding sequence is TGCAGTGCGCCGGGCGGGTTGGCGAACACTGAAGCTTTCTTT.

The CDR3 reads CASSPDRANTEAFF. CDR3 nucleotides: TGTGCCAGCAGCCCGGACAGGGCCAACACTGAAGCTTTCTTT. V and J are TRBV5-6 and TRBJ1-1, with 8 bases matching TRBD1. Germline V gene lookup returns CDR1 SGHDT and CDR2 YYEEEE. The junction had 4 bases not matched to a gene; V was cut back by 4 bases and J by 2 bases. The CDR3 spans 14 residues.

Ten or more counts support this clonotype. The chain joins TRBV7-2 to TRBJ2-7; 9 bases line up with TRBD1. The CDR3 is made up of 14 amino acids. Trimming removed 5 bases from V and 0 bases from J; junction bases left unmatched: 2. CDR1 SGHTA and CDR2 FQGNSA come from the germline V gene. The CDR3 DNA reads TGTGCCAGCAGCAAGACAGGGGGCTCCTACGAGCAGTACTTC. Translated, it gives CASSKTGGSYEQYF.

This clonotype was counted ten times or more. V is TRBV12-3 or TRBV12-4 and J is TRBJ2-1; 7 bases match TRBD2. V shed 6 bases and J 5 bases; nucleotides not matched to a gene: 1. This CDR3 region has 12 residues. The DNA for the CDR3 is TGTGCCAGCAGGGGACTAAACAATGAGCAGTTCTTC. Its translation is CASRGLNNEQFF.

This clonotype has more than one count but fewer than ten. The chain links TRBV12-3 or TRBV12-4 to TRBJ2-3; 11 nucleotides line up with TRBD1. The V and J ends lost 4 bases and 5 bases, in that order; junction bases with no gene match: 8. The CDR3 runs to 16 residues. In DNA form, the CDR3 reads TGTGCCAGCAGTTCATCGCCGGGACAGGGGGAAGATACGCAGTATTTT. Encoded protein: CASSSSPGQGEDTQYF.

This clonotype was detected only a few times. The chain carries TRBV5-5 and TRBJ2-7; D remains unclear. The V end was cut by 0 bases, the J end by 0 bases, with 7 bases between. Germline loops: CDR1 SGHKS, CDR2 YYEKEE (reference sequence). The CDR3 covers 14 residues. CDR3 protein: CASSLGIYSYEQYF. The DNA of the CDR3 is TGTGCCAGCAGCTTGGGTATCTACTCCTACGAGCAGTACTTC.

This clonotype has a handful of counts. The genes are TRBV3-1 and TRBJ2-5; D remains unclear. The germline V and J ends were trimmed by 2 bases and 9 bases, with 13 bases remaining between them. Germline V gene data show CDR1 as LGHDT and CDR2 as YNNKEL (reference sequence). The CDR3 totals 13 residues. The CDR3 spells CASSQNPGEAQYF. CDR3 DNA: TGTGCCAGCAGCCAAAATCCCGGCGAAGCCCAGTACTTC.